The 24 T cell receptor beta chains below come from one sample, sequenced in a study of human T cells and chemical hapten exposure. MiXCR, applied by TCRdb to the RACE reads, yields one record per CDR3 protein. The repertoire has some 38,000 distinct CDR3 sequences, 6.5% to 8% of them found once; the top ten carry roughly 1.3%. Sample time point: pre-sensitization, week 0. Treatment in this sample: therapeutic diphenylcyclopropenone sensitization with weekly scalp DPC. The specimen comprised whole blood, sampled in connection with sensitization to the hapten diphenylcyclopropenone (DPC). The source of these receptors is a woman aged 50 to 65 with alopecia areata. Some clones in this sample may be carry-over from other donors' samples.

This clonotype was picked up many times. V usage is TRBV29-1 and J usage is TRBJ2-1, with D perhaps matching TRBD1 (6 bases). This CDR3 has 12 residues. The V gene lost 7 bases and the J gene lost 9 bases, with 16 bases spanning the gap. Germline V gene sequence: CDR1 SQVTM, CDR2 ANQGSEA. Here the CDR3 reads CSAKITGFEQFF. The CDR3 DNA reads TGCAGCGCTAAGATTACAGGGTTTGAGCAGTTCTTC.

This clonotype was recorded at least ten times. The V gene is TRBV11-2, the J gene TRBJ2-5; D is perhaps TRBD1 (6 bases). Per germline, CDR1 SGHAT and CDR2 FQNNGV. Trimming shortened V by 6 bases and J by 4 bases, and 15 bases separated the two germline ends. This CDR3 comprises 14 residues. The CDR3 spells CASSIGQTRETQYF. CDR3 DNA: TGTGCCAGCAGTATAGGACAGACCAGAGAGACCCAGTACTTC.

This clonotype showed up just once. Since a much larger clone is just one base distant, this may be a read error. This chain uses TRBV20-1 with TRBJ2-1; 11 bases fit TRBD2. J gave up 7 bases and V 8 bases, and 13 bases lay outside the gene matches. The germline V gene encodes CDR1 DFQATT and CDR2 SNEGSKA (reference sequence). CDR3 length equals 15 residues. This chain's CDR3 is CSTLLSGRAGNEQFF. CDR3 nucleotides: TGCAGTACCCTCCTTAGCGGGAGGGCCGGAAATGAGCAGTTCTTC.

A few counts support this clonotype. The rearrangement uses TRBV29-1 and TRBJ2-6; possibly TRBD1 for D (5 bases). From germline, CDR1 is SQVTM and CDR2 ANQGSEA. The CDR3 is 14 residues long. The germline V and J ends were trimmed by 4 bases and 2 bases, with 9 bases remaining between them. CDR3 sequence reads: CSVVGPPGANVLTF. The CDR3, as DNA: TGCAGCGTTGTGGGGCCACCTGGGGCCAACGTCCTGACTTTC. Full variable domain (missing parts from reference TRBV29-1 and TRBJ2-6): SAVISQKPSRDICQRGTSLTIQCQVDSQVTMMFWYRQQPGQSLTLIATANQGSEATYESGFVIDKFPISRPNLTFSTLTVSNMSPEDSSIYLCSVVGPPGANVLTFGAGSRLTVL.

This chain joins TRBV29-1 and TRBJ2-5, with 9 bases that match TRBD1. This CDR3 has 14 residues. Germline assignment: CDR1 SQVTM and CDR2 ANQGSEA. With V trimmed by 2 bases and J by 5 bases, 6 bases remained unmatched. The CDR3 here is CSVERGTGTETQYF. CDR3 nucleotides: TGCAGCGTTGAACGTGGGACAGGGACGGAGACCCAGTACTTC.

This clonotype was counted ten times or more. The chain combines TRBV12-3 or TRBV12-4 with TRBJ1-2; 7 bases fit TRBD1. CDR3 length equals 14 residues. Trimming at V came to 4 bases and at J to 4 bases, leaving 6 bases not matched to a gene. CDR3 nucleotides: TGTGCCAGCAGTTCCACAGGGGTAGGCTATGGCTACACCTTC. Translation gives CASSSTGVGYGYTF.

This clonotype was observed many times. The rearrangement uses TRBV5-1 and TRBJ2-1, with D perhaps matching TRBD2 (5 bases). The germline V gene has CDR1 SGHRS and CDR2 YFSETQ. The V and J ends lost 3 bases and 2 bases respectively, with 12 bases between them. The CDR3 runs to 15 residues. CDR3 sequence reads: CASSYYGNTYNEQFF. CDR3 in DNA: TGCGCCAGCAGCTACTACGGGAACACCTACAATGAGCAGTTCTTC.

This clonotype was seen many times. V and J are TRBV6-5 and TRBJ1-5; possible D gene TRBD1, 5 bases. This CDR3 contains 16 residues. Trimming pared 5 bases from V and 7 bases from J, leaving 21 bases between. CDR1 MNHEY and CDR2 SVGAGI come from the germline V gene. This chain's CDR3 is CASSPLRGGAGQPQHF. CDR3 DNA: TGTGCCAGCAGTCCCCTCCGCGGGGGAGCAGGGCAGCCCCAGCATTTT.

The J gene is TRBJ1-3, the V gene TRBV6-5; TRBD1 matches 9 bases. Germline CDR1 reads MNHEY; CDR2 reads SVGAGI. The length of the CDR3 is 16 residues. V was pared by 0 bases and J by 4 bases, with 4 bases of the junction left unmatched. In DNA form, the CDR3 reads TGTGCCAGCAGTTACTCGGGACAGGGTAGAGGAAACACCATATATTTT. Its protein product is CASSYSGQGRGNTIYF.

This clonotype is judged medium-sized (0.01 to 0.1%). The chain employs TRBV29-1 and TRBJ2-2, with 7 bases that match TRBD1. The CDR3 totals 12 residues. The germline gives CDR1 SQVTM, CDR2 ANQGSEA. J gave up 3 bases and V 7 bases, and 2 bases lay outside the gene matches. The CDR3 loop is CSGDRDTGELFF. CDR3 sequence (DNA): TGCAGCGGCGACAGGGACACCGGGGAGCTGTTTTTT.

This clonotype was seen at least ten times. The CDR3 DNA reads TGTGCCAGCAGCTTTCTATACGGGGCCAACGTCCTGACTTTC. Protein: CASSFLYGANVLTF. This chain uses TRBV11-3 with TRBJ2-6; D remains ambiguous. The CDR3 is made up of 14 amino acids. V gave up 3 bases and J gave up 4 bases, with 7 bases separating them. The germline V gene encodes CDR1 SGHNT and CDR2 YENEEA.

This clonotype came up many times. CDR3 coding DNA: TGTGCCAGCAGCGCAGACAGCTATAGCAATCAGCCCCAGCATTTT. Its translation is CASSADSYSNQPQHF. This sequence joins TRBV9 and TRBJ1-5; maybe TRBD1 (5 bases). The V gene lost 3 bases and the J gene lost 0 bases, with 10 bases spanning the gap. This CDR3 has 15 amino acids. Germline assignment: CDR1 SGDLS and CDR2 YYNGEE.

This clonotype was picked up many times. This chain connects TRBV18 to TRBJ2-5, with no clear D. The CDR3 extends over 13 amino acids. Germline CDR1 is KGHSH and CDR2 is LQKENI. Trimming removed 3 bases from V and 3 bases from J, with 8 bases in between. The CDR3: CASSPSTEETQYF. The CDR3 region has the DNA TGTGCCAGCTCACCGTCCACCGAAGAGACCCAGTACTTC.

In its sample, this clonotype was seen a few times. CDR3 DNA sequence: TGTGCCAGCAGCTTGCCGGCGCGGGGTGAGCAGTTCTTC. Protein sequence: CASSLPARGEQFF. The chain combines TRBV11-2 with TRBJ2-1, with D possibly being TRBD2 (6 bases). This CDR3 comprises 13 residues. Germline CDR1 reads SGHAT; CDR2 reads FQNNGV. Trimming removed 3 bases at V and 9 bases at J, with 12 bases between.

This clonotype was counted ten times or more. CDR3 amino acids: CAWRHQRTDTQYF. CDR3 nucleotide sequence: TGTGCCTGGCGGCACCAACGCACAGATACGCAGTATTTT. The chain recombines TRBV30 with TRBJ2-3, with unresolved D. The CDR3 runs to 13 residues. Trimming cost V 5 bases and J 1 base, with 10 bases left between them. From germline, CDR1 is GTSNPN and CDR2 SVGIG (reference sequence).

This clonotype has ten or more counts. The CDR3 DNA sequence: TGTGCCAGCAGTGTGGGACAGCTCTCTGGGGCCAACGTCCTGACTTTC. Translating gives CASSVGQLSGANVLTF. J is TRBJ2-6 and V is TRBV6-1; 7 nucleotides line up with TRBD1. This CDR3 is built from 16 residues. Per the germline V gene, CDR1 is MNHNS and CDR2 is SASEGT. Trimming removed 4 bases from V and 0 bases from J; junction bases left unmatched: 3.

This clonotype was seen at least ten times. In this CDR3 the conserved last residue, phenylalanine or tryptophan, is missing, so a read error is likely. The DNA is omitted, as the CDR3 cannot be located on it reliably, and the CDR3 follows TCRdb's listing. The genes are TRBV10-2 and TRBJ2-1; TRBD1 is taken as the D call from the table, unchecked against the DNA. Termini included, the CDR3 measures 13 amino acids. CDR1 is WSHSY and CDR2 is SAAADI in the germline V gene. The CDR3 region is CASSKNGQGFLQV.

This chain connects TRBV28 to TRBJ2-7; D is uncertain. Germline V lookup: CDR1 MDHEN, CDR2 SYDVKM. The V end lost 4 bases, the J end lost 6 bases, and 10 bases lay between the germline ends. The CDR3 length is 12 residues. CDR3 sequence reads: CASSSSLGEQYF. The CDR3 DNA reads TGTGCCAGCAGTTCCTCGCTGGGCGAGCAGTACTTC.

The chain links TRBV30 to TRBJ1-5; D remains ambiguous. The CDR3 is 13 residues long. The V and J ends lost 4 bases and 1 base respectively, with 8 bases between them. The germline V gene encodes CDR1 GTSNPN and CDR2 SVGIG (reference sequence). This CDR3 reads CAWTRGSNQPQHF. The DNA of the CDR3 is TGTGCCTGGACTCGAGGAAGCAATCAGCCCCAGCATTTT.

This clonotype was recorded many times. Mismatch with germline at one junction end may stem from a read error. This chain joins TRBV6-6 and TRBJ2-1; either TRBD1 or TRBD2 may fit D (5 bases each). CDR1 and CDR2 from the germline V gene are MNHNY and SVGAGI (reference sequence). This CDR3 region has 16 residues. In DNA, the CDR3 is TGTGCCAGCAGTTCCTTAGGGACCCGCTCCAACAATGAGCAGTTCTTC. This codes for CASSSLGTRSNNEQFF.

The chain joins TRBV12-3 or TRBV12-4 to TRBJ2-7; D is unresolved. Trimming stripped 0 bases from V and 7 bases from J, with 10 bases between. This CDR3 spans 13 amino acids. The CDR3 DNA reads TGTGCCAGCAGTTTAGCGCACGGCCTGGAGCAGTACTTC. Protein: CASSLAHGLEQYF.

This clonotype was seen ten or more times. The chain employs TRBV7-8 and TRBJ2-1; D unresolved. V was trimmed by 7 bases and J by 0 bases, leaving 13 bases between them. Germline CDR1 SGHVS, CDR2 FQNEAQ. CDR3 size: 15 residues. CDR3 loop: CASTPPPLSYNEQFF. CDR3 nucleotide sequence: TGTGCCAGCACCCCTCCCCCCCTCTCCTACAATGAGCAGTTCTTC. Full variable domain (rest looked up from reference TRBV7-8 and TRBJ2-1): GAGVSQSPRYKVAKRGQDVALRCDPISGHVSLFWYQQALGQGPEFLTYFQNEAQLDKSGLPSDRFFAERPEGSVSTLKIQRTQQEDSAVYLCASTPPPLSYNEQFFGPGTRLTVL.

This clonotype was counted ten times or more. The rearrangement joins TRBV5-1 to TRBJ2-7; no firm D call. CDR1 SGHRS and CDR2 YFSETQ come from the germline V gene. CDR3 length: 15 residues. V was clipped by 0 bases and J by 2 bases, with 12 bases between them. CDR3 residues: CASSLVLEPTYEQYF. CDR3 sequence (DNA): TGCGCCAGCAGCTTGGTATTAGAACCCACCTACGAGCAGTACTTC.

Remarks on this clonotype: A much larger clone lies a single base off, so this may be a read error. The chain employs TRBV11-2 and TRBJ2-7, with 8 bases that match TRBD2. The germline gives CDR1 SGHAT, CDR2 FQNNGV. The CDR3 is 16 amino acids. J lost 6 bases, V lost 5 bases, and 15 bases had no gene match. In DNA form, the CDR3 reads TGTGCCAGCAGCGGAGGAGGGCTAGCGGGTACCTTCGAGCAGTACTTC. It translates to CASSGGGLAGTFEQYF.